One and the same sample provided the 27 T cell receptor beta chains below, sequenced in a study of early T cells in non-severe SARS-CoV-2 infection. TCRdb re-derived calls from the 5' RACE reads in MiXCR, one entry per CDR3 protein. The data show some 70,000 distinct CDR3 sequences, 9% to 15% seen once. Sequenced input: whole blood. The receptors originated from an adult who was a healthcare worker with PCR-confirmed SARS-CoV-2 infection or an uninfected control (not recorded which).

This clonotype was detected many times. The chain employs TRBV5-4 and TRBJ2-5; unclear D gene. From germline, CDR1 is SGHNT and CDR2 YYREEE (reference sequence). The CDR3 sequence is 14 residues long. The germline V and J ends were trimmed by 0 bases and 0 bases, with 6 bases remaining between them. CDR3 DNA sequence: TGTGCCAGCAGCTTGGGACAAGACCAAGAGACCCAGTACTTC. It is translated as CASSLGQDQETQYF.

The chain is built from TRBV10-3 and TRBJ2-1, with TRBD2 matching 8 bases. Trimming took 2 bases from V and 6 from J; bases not matched to a gene: 6. The length of the CDR3 is 15 residues. Germline CDR1 reads ENHRY; CDR2 reads SYGVKD. Here the CDR3 reads CAISEPGLELNEQFF. CDR3 nucleotide sequence: TGTGCCATCAGTGAGCCGGGACTAGAACTCAATGAGCAGTTCTTC.

This clonotype was counted ten times or more. Because the CDR3's place on the DNA is in doubt, the DNA is left out and the CDR3 is given as listed by TCRdb. V is TRBV11-2 and J is TRBJ2-1; whether TRBD2, the table's D call, matches the DNA was not checked. The CDR3 length equals 17 residues, ends included. The germline gives CDR1 SGHAT, CDR2 FQNNGV. Here the CDR3 reads CASSFGRGTPTRRQPFF.

This clonotype occurred many times. The chain is built from TRBV27 and TRBJ1-6, with TRBD1 identical over 10 bases. This CDR3 contains 14 residues. With 5 bases clipped from V and 8 bases from J, the junction kept 3 bases outside the gene matches. Germline V gene sequence: CDR1 MNHEY, CDR2 SMNVEV (reference sequence). The CDR3 region has the DNA TGTGCCAGCAGTCTAGGGACAGGGGATTCACCCCTCCACTTT. This sequence encodes CASSLGTGDSPLHF.

With respect to this clonotype: Since a much larger clone is just one base distant, this may be a read error. This chain joins TRBV20-1 and TRBJ2-1, with 7 bases matching TRBD2. Germline V gives CDR1 DFQATT, CDR2 SNEGSKA (reference sequence). The V and J ends lost 4 bases and 4 bases, in that order; junction bases with no gene match: 7. This CDR3 contains 14 residues. The CDR3 coding sequence is TGCAGTGCTAACCGCCGGGACTATTACAATGAGCAGTTCTTC. Encoded protein: CSANRRDYYNEQFF.

A few counts support this clonotype. This chain links TRBV7-9 with TRBJ2-3, with no clear D. The CDR3 sequence is 12 residues long. V was trimmed by 6 bases and J by 4 bases, leaving 8 bases between them. Germline-derived CDR1 and CDR2 are SEHNR and FQNEAQ (reference sequence). CDR3 sequence (DNA): TGTGCCAGCAGGGACGGCGCAGATACGCAGTATTTT. It specifies CASRDGADTQYF.

V is TRBV29-1 and J is TRBJ1-2; D might be TRBD1 (5 bases). From germline, CDR1 is SQVTM and CDR2 ANQGSEA. This CDR3 has 13 residues. Between the trimmed V and J ends, which lost 4 bases and 3 bases, there was a span of 12 bases. CDR3 in amino acids: CSVVRARDYGYTF. The CDR3 DNA reads as TGCAGCGTTGTTAGGGCCAGGGACTATGGCTACACCTTC.

This clonotype has more than one count but fewer than ten. This rearrangement joins TRBV30 to TRBJ1-1; possibly TRBD1 for D (6 bases). This CDR3 is 15 amino acids long. Germline-derived CDR1 and CDR2 are GTSNPN and SVGIG (reference sequence). The V gene lost 4 bases and the J gene lost 4 bases, with 19 bases spanning the gap. The CDR3 DNA reads TGTGCCTGGATCCCGCCAAGGGGGGGCCGCACTGAAGCTTTCTTT. This sequence encodes CAWIPPRGGRTEAFF.

This clonotype was picked up many times. The rearrangement joins TRBV2 to TRBJ2-7; TRBD1 agrees at 9 bases. This CDR3 spans 14 amino acids. The V gene's germline CDR1 is SNHLY and CDR2 FYNNEI. With 6 bases clipped from V and 3 bases from J, the junction kept 6 bases outside the gene matches. The CDR3 reads CASSPGQGDYEQYF. CDR3 nucleotides: TGTGCCAGCAGCCCGGGACAGGGCGACTACGAGCAGTACTTC.

This clonotype has ten or more counts. This chain uses TRBV20-1 with TRBJ2-7; D unclear. This CDR3 is built from 14 residues. Trimming removed 6 bases from V and 0 bases from J, with 15 bases in between. CDR1 is DFQATT and CDR2 is SNEGSKA in the germline V gene (reference sequence). This chain's CDR3 is CSAGDSYSSYEQYF. The DNA of the CDR3 is TGCAGTGCGGGCGACTCCTACAGCTCCTACGAGCAGTACTTC.

V is TRBV2 and J is TRBJ2-3; no definite D call. V gave up 5 bases and J gave up 4 bases, with 13 bases separating them. The CDR3 is made up of 14 amino acids. Germline assignment: CDR1 SNHLY and CDR2 FYNNEI. CDR3 residues: CASSLEVQADTQYF. The CDR3 DNA is TGTGCCAGCAGTCTCGAGGTCCAGGCAGATACGCAGTATTTT.

This clonotype was recorded many times. At one end, the junction sequence differs from germline, possibly due to a read error. The J gene is TRBJ2-5, the V gene TRBV6-1; 7 bases fit TRBD1. This CDR3 has 14 residues. Germline CDR1 reads MNHNS; CDR2 reads SASEGT. In DNA, the CDR3 is TGTGCCAGCAGTGAGAGGGGACAGAGCCCTCGGGCTGTCTTC. This translates into CASSERGQSPRAVF.

This clonotype has a count of ten or more. V usage is TRBV11-2 and J usage is TRBJ2-1; tentatively, D is TRBD1 or TRBD2 (5 bases each). The CDR3 has 15 residues. Trimming took off 4 bases at V and 8 bases at J, with 18 bases between the two ends. Germline V gene data show CDR1 as SGHAT and CDR2 as FQNNGV. The CDR3 bases are TGTGCCAGCAGCTCGAGGGACCGGTTGGCGGATGAGCAGTTCTTC. Protein: CASSSRDRLADEQFF.

In this sample, this clonotype turned up a few times. This sequence joins TRBV29-1 and TRBJ1-1; no definite D call. The V end lost 7 bases, the J end lost 3 bases, and 15 bases lay between the germline ends. The CDR3 length is 13 residues. Germline values: CDR1 SQVTM, CDR2 ANQGSEA. Here the CDR3 reads CSASQKLDTEAFF. CDR3 in DNA: TGCAGCGCTTCACAGAAGCTGGACACTGAAGCTTTCTTT.

CDR3 in amino acids: CASSPTGGGYGYTF. As DNA, the CDR3 is TGCGCCAGCAGCCCCACAGGGGGCGGCTATGGCTACACCTTC. The chain has TRBV5-1 and TRBJ1-2; 9 nucleotides line up with TRBD1. The CDR3 covers 14 residues. Germline V gene lookup returns CDR1 SGHRS and CDR2 YFSETQ. Trimming at V came to 4 bases and at J to 4 bases, leaving 5 bases not matched to a gene.

The chain is built from TRBV5-5 and TRBJ1-6; TRBD1 might be the D (6 bases). Germline loops: CDR1 SGHKS, CDR2 YYEKEE (reference sequence). V shed 4 bases and J shed 3 bases, with 14 bases lying between them. The CDR3 covers 16 residues. The CDR3 loop is CASSPRGPIYNSPLHF. The CDR3 DNA reads as TGTGCCAGCAGCCCCAGGGGTCCCATCTATAATTCACCCCTCCACTTT. The complete variable domain, with remaining parts taken from reference TRBV5-5 and TRBJ1-6, reads DAGVTQSPTHLIKTRGQQVTLRCSPISGHKSVSWYQQVLGQGPQFIFQYYEKEERGRGNFPDRFSARQFPNYSSELNVNALLLGDSALYLCASSPRGPIYNSPLHFGNGTRLTVT.

This sequence joins TRBV3-1 and TRBJ1-2, with 9 bases identical to TRBD1. Per the germline V gene, CDR1 is LGHDT and CDR2 is YNNKEL (reference sequence). The ends lost 4 bases at V and 0 bases at J; junction bases unmatched: 0. The CDR3 sequence is 14 residues long. CDR3: CASSRTGANYGYTF. The DNA of the CDR3 is TGTGCCAGCAGCCGGACAGGGGCTAACTATGGCTACACCTTC.

Many counts were recorded for this clonotype. This sequence joins TRBV27 and TRBJ2-7; TRBD2 agrees at 7 bases. The ends lost 0 bases at V and 2 bases at J; junction bases unmatched: 4. Germline values: CDR1 MNHEY, CDR2 SMNVEV (reference sequence). This CDR3 spans 15 amino acids. CDR3 residues: CASSLSASGTYEQYF. CDR3 sequence (DNA): TGTGCCAGCAGTTTATCGGCTAGCGGAACCTACGAGCAGTACTTC.

The chain combines TRBV3-1 with TRBJ2-3; D may be TRBD2 (5 bases). The germline V gene has CDR1 LGHDT and CDR2 YNNKEL (reference sequence). The CDR3 runs 15 residues. V was trimmed by 4 bases and J by 4 bases, leaving 15 bases between them. The CDR3 DNA reads TGTGCCAGCAGCCCTGAGCTCGGAGGTTCAGATACGCAGTATTTT. Its protein is CASSPELGGSDTQYF.

This clonotype was recorded at least ten times. The V call is TRBV7-6, the J call TRBJ2-1; D ambiguous. V lost 3 bases, J lost 6 bases, and 12 bases lay in between. The CDR3 is made up of 14 amino acids. Germline CDR1 and CDR2: SGHVS and FNYEAQ. The chain's CDR3 is CASSFSEGPNEQFF. The CDR3, as DNA: TGTGCCAGCAGCTTCTCAGAAGGACCCAATGAGCAGTTCTTC.

This clonotype has ten or more counts. The chain is built from TRBV7-9 and TRBJ2-3; D gene uncertain. V was clipped by 3 bases and J by 6 bases, with 13 bases between them. This CDR3 is 14 amino acids long. Germline V lookup: CDR1 SEHNR, CDR2 FQNEAQ (reference sequence). The CDR3 DNA reads TGTGCCAGCAGCTTCGGTCAGTCGATGGATACGCAGTATTTT. This codes for CASSFGQSMDTQYF.

This clonotype showed up just a few times. The chain joins TRBV4-1 to TRBJ1-2; TRBD1 aligns across 7 bases. Trimming at V came to 6 bases and at J to 5 bases, leaving 6 bases not matched to a gene. CDR1 is MGHRA, CDR2 YSYEKL, per germline. The CDR3 covers 13 residues. Here the CDR3 reads CASRRDSSYGYTF. In DNA form, the CDR3 reads TGCGCCAGCAGACGGGACAGCAGTTATGGCTACACCTTC.

This clonotype was found many times. This rearrangement joins TRBV3-1 to TRBJ2-7; 11 bases line up with TRBD1. Germline V gives CDR1 LGHDT, CDR2 YNNKEL (reference sequence). Germline trimming cut 1 base from V and 5 bases from J; bases unmatched to any gene: 10. The CDR3 has 17 amino acids. The CDR3 coding sequence is TGTGCCAGCAGCCAAGGGACTCCGGGACAGGGGGGCCACGAGCAGTACTTC. This encodes CASSQGTPGQGGHEQYF.

The genes are TRBV24-1 and TRBJ2-3; D possibly corresponds to TRBD2 (5 bases). Germline loops: CDR1 KGHDR, CDR2 SFDVKD. V was trimmed by 0 bases and J by 0 bases, leaving 12 bases between them. This CDR3 is 17 amino acids long. The CDR3 nucleotides are TGTGCCACCAGTGATTTGCCGGGAAGGGCTAGCACAGATACGCAGTATTTT. Its translation: CATSDLPGRASTDTQYF.

Here the CDR3 reads CASSVGDRGYEQYF. CDR3 nucleotide sequence: TGTGCCAGCAGCGTAGGGGACAGGGGTTACGAGCAGTACTTC. This chain uses TRBV9 with TRBJ2-7; 10 bases align to TRBD1. This CDR3 has 14 residues. Germline V gene data show CDR1 as SGDLS and CDR2 as YYNGEE. The J segment lost 4 bases and the V segment lost 0 bases, leaving 1 base of the junction unmatched.

V is TRBV20-1 and J is TRBJ1-3; 8 bases align to TRBD1. Per the germline V gene, CDR1 is DFQATT and CDR2 is SNEGSKA (reference sequence). V shed 7 bases, J shed 7 bases, and the junction held 3 bases outside the gene matches. CDR3 length: 11 residues. DNA of the CDR3: TGCAGTGGCTCAGGGGGCAACACCATATATTTT. It yields the protein CSGSGGNTIYF.

In its sample, this clonotype was seen many times. The V call is TRBV19, the J call TRBJ2-3; tentatively, D is TRBD2 (5 bases). Trimming took off 3 bases at V and 2 bases at J, with 6 bases between the two ends. Germline lookup yields CDR1 LNHDA and CDR2 SQIVND (reference sequence). The CDR3 is 13 residues long. The CDR3 region has the DNA TGTGCCAGTAGTATCGGGATCACAGATACGCAGTATTTT. Protein: CASSIGITDTQYF.